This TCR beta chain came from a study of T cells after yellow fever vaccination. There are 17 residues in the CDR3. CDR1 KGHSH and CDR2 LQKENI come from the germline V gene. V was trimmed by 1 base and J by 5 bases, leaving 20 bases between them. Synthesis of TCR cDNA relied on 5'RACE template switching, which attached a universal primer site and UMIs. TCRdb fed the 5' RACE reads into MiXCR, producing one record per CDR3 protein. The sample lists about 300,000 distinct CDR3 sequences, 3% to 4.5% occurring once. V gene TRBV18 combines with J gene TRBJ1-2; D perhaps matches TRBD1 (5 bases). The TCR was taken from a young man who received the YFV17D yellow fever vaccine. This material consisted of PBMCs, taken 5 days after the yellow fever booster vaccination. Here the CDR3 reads CASSPLSGTSGQYGYTF. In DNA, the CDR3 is TGTGCCAGCTCACCACTTTCCGGGACCTCGGGCCAATATGGCTACACCTTC.